The 21 T cell receptor beta chains reported below all come from one sample, sequenced in a study of cytomegalovirus exposure and HLA in healthy donors. The PCR was carried out with 60 Vbeta primers and 13 Jbeta primers. TCRdb's copy holds only in-frame clones and misses some; the assay was immunoSEQ multiplex PCR. The sample includes around 150,000 clones, approximately 80% of them seen just once. The sequencing sample was made of PBMCs. These receptors were obtained from a man aged 25-45 years in good health and CMV-seronegative.

The V call is TRBV15, the J call TRBJ1-4; D gene uncertain. The CDR3 sequence is 14 residues long. V lost 1 base, J lost 8 bases, and 11 bases lay in between. The V gene's germline CDR1 is LNHNV and CDR2 YYDKDF (reference sequence). The CDR3 DNA reads TGTGCCACCAGCAGAGTGACTCCGGAGGAAAAACTGTTTTTT. This gives the protein CATSRVTPEEKLFF. Full variable domain (outside the CDR3, taken from reference TRBV15 and TRBJ1-4): DAMVIQNPRYQVTQFGKPVTLSCSQTLNHNVMYWYQQKSSQAPKLLFHYYDKDFNNEADTPDNFQSRRPNTSFCFLDIRSPGLGDTAMYLCATSRVTPEEKLFFGSGTQLSVL.

The chain links TRBV5-1 to TRBJ1-4; unclear D gene. The CDR3 extends over 16 amino acids. CDR1 SGHRS and CDR2 YFSETQ come from the germline V gene. The V end was cut by 0 bases, the J end by 3 bases, with 12 bases between. This CDR3 reads CASSLGSGWANEKLFF. In nucleotides, the CDR3 is TGCGCCAGCAGCTTGGGATCGGGGTGGGCTAATGAAAAACTGTTTTTT.

The gene calls are TRBV5-8 and TRBJ1-2; D possibly corresponds to TRBD1 (5 bases). In germline, CDR1 is SGHTS, CDR2 YDEGEE. This CDR3 region has 16 residues. The V and J ends lost 2 bases and 7 bases respectively, with 21 bases between them. The DNA for the CDR3 is TGTGCCAGCAGCTTTTCATTCCCAGGGCTTAAGCGTGGCTACACCTTC. Translation: CASSFSFPGLKRGYTF.

The rearrangement joins TRBV30 to TRBJ2-6; D call uncertain. Germline V gene sequence: CDR1 GTSNPN, CDR2 SVGIG (reference sequence). The length of the CDR3 is 13 residues. Deletions cut 5 bases from V and 0 bases from J, with 5 bases between. The CDR3 nucleotides are TGTGCCTGGCAGGTCTCTGGGGCCAACGTCCTGACTTTC. It codes for CAWQVSGANVLTF. Supplemented by reference TRBV30 and TRBJ2-6, the full variable domain reads SQTIHQWPATLVQPVGSPLSLECTVEGTSNPNLYWYRQAAGRGLQLLFYSVGIGQISSEVPQNLSASRPQDRQFILSSKKLLLSDSGFYLCAWQVSGANVLTFGAGSRLTVL.

The J gene is TRBJ2-2, the V gene TRBV5-5; D is ambiguous. In germline, CDR1 is SGHKS, CDR2 YYEKEE (reference sequence). The CDR3 covers 16 residues. With 4 bases removed from V and 2 bases from J, the gap between germline ends came to 15 bases. CDR3 nucleotides: TGTGCCAGCAGCCCACTCCAAAATGATAACACCGGGGAGCTGTTTTTT. Protein sequence: CASSPLQNDNTGELFF.

The CDR3 DNA reads TGTGCCAGCAGCCCGAGTTGGTCGAATACGCAGTATTTT. As protein: CASSPSWSNTQYF. This chain connects TRBV7-9 to TRBJ2-3; D ambiguous. Trimming took 5 bases from V and 7 from J, leaving 13 bases between them. CDR1 is SEHNR and CDR2 is FQNEAQ in the germline V gene (reference sequence). The CDR3 has 13 residues. Variable domain in full (rest from reference TRBV7-9 and TRBJ2-3): DTGVSQNPRHKITKRGQNVTFRCDPISEHNRLYWYRQTLGQGPEFLTYFQNEAQLEKSRLLSDRFSAERPKGSFSTLEIQRTEQGDSAMYLCASSPSWSNTQYFGPGTRLTVL.

This rearrangement joins TRBV7-2 to TRBJ1-4; 11 nucleotides line up with TRBD1. Germline loops: CDR1 SGHTA, CDR2 FQGNSA. The CDR3 has 18 residues. Trimming cost V 2 bases and J 4 bases; bases outside gene matches: 9. The CDR3 reads CASSLFGQGAVGNEKLFF. The CDR3, as DNA: TGTGCCAGCAGCTTATTTGGACAGGGGGCTGTTGGTAATGAAAAACTGTTTTTT.

V and J are TRBV28 and TRBJ2-1, with a tentative D call TRBD2 (6 bases). The germline V and J ends were trimmed by 7 bases and 2 bases, with 18 bases remaining between them. Per the germline V gene, CDR1 is MDHEN and CDR2 is SYDVKM. This CDR3 is built from 16 residues. CDR3 sequence: CASTLPGSGPYNEQFF. CDR3 nucleotide sequence: TGTGCCAGCACCCTGCCGGGTAGCGGCCCCTACAATGAGCAGTTCTTC. Together with reference TRBV28 and TRBJ2-1, the CDR3 gives the full variable domain: DVKVTQSSRYLVKRTGEKVFLECVQDMDHENMFWYRQDPGLGLRLIYFSYDVKMKEKGDIPEGYSVSREKKERFSLILESASTNQTSMYLCASTLPGSGPYNEQFFGPGTRLTVL.

V is TRBV5-1 and J is TRBJ2-1; D is possibly TRBD1 (5 bases). CDR1 is SGHRS and CDR2 is YFSETQ in the germline V gene. Trimming took off 4 bases at V and 8 bases at J, with 19 bases between the two ends. This CDR3 spans 15 amino acids. The DNA for the CDR3 is TGCGCCAGCAGCCTGTCCAGTCAAGGGGTCCATGAGCAGTTCTTC. Translated, it gives CASSLSSQGVHEQFF.

The chain links TRBV6-1 to TRBJ2-5; D unclear. Germline values: CDR1 MNHNS, CDR2 SASEGT. The CDR3 runs 12 residues. V was cut by 5 bases and J by 0 bases, with 4 bases left in between. The CDR3, as DNA: TGTGCCAGCAGTCTAGACCAAGAGACCCAGTACTTC. Its translation is CASSLDQETQYF.

The chain joins TRBV7-9 to TRBJ2-7, with a tentative D call TRBD1 (5 bases). Trimming shortened V by 0 bases and J by 3 bases, and 9 bases separated the two germline ends. The CDR3 covers 14 residues. The V gene's germline CDR1 is SEHNR and CDR2 FQNEAQ (reference sequence). CDR3 nucleotides: TGTGCCAGCAGCTTAGCGCACAGGCACTACGAGCAGTACTTC. Its protein is CASSLAHRHYEQYF.

The chain recombines TRBV28 with TRBJ2-3; no reliable D call. The CDR3 is 13 amino acids. Germline CDR1 MDHEN, CDR2 SYDVKM. V was trimmed by 9 bases and J by 2 bases, leaving 12 bases between them. Here the CDR3 reads CASNPRYTDTQYF. CDR3 nucleotides: TGTGCCAGTAACCCCAGGTACACAGATACGCAGTATTTT.

The genes are TRBV7-8 and TRBJ2-7, with 9 positions matching TRBD2. V dropped 4 bases and J dropped 6; count of bases not matched to a gene: 16. The CDR3 is 17 amino acids. Germline CDR1 SGHVS, CDR2 FQNEAQ. This CDR3 reads CASSSPVMAGGPCEQYF. Here the CDR3 DNA reads TGTGCCAGCAGCTCCCCCGTCATGGCGGGAGGGCCTTGCGAGCAGTACTTC.

The chain couples TRBV5-4 to TRBJ2-1; 11 bases agree with TRBD2. The germline CDR1 and CDR2 sequences are SGHNT and YYREEE (reference sequence). With V trimmed by 1 base and J by 10 bases, 7 bases remained unmatched. CDR3 length: 15 amino acids. The CDR3 DNA reads TGTGCCAGCAGCTTGTCACTAGCGGGAGTAGGAGAGCAGTTCTTC. Residues: CASSLSLAGVGEQFF.

The chain recombines TRBV5-6 with TRBJ2-1; unclear D gene. V was clipped by 4 bases and J by 2 bases, with 7 bases between them. Germline V gives CDR1 SGHDT, CDR2 YYEEEE. CDR3 length: 13 amino acids. The CDR3 region is CASSMGTYNEQFF. In DNA form, the CDR3 reads TGTGCCAGCAGCATGGGTACCTACAATGAGCAGTTCTTC.

This chain links TRBV5-1 with TRBJ2-7, with D maybe TRBD1 (6 bases). Germline V gives CDR1 SGHRS, CDR2 YFSETQ. Trimming stripped 4 bases from V and 2 bases from J, with 19 bases between. The CDR3 has 16 residues. The chain's CDR3 is CASSTGTSASAYEQYF. CDR3 DNA sequence: TGCGCCAGCAGCACAGGGACGTCCGCTTCTGCCTACGAGCAGTACTTC. Filled out from reference TRBV5-1 and TRBJ2-7, the complete variable domain reads KAGVTQTPRYLIKTRGQQVTLSCSPISGHRSVSWYQQTPGQGLQFLFEYFSETQRNKGNFPGRFSGRQFSNSRSEMNVSTLELGDSALYLCASSTGTSASAYEQYFGPGTRLTVT.

The V and J genes are TRBV30 and TRBJ1-5, with 7 bases fitting TRBD1. The CDR3 spans 13 residues. Germline V CDR1 and CDR2: GTSNPN, SVGIG (reference sequence). J lost 7 bases, V lost 1 base, and 4 bases had no gene match. The CDR3 coding sequence is TGTGCCTGGAGTGGAGGGGGCGGGCAGCCCCAGCATTTT. Translating gives CAWSGGGGQPQHF. Drawing the rest from reference TRBV30 and TRBJ1-5, the complete variable domain is SQTIHQWPATLVQPVGSPLSLECTVEGTSNPNLYWYRQAAGRGLQLLFYSVGIGQISSEVPQNLSASRPQDRQFILSSKKLLLSDSGFYLCAWSGGGGQPQHFGDGTRLSIL.

The sample holds a few counts of this clone. The chain carries TRBV29-1 and TRBJ1-2; the D gene is possibly TRBD1 (6 bases). Trimming shortened V by 3 bases and J by 8 bases, and 16 bases separated the two germline ends. CDR3 length: 13 amino acids. Germline V gene lookup returns CDR1 SQVTM and CDR2 ANQGSEA. CDR3 nucleotides: TGCAGCGTTGAGTTGCAGGGGTTTGCCGGCTACACCTTC. Translating it yields CSVELQGFAGYTF.

The chain combines TRBV6-6 with TRBJ1-2; TRBD1 agrees at 8 bases. V lost 6 bases and J lost 8; bases outside the gene matches: 11. The CDR3 has 14 residues. CDR1 is MNHNY, CDR2 SVGAGI, per germline (reference sequence). CDR3 nucleotides: TGTGCCAGCAGCCCTGGGACAGGTCAGGGAGGCTACACCTTC. This encodes CASSPGTGQGGYTF.

The count of this clone is one. This chain joins TRBV7-9 and TRBJ2-1; possible D gene TRBD1, 6 bases. V was clipped by 4 bases and J by 8 bases, with 18 bases between them. There are 15 residues in the CDR3. The V gene's germline CDR1 is SEHNR and CDR2 FQNEAQ (reference sequence). CDR3: CASSSRDILSDEQFF. The CDR3 bases are TGTGCCAGCAGCTCCCGGGACATCCTTTCTGATGAGCAGTTCTTC.

Worth noting for this clone: This same CDR3 is encoded by further DNA sequences in the sample. This chain's CDR3 is CASSTGLAGSYEQYF. CDR3 nucleotide sequence: TGCGCCAGCAGCACCGGACTAGCGGGAAGCTACGAGCAGTACTTC. This chain links TRBV5-1 with TRBJ2-7; 12 nucleotides align to TRBD2. V was clipped by 4 bases and J by 3 bases; unmatched bases: 5. The CDR3 length is 15 residues. CDR1 is SGHRS, CDR2 YFSETQ, per germline.